A single T cell receptor (beta chain) is shown here with its context. Antigen specificity is unknown. The data originate from a study of blood T cells in healthy people across ages. Each donor's blood draw was 8.5 to 10 milliliters of peripheral blood. Each sample yielded at least 6 million isolated PBMCs. Sample-barcoded 5' priming and a J-beta primer mix drove a second PCR of roughly 6 to 12 cycles. TCRdb fed the 5' RACE reads into MiXCR, producing one record per CDR3 protein. The sample has 1.5 million to 2 million distinct CDR3 sequences, 34% seen once. Study results and caveats: Older age went with lower TCR beta diversity per million T cells, in a roughly linear way.

CDR1 is MGHRA and CDR2 is YSYEKL in the germline V gene. This CDR3 has 18 residues. V was clipped by 0 bases and J by 3 bases, with 19 bases between them. Sequenced sample: blood. The sequence was collected from a woman aged 30 to 39 in good health. The chain is built from TRBV4-1 and TRBJ2-3, with D maybe TRBD2 (7 bases). This CDR3 is CASSQDVQGTSVTDTQYF. The CDR3 bases are TGCGCCAGCAGCCAAGACGTACAGGGAACTAGCGTTACAGATACGCAGTATTTT.